These 21 T cell receptor beta chains originate from one sample sequenced in a study of Graves' ophthalmopathy and Graves' hyperthyroidism. The authors amplified TCR beta CDR3 regions from RNA transcripts. In the first round, RT-PCR was carried out with HTBI primers, and a multiplex PCR formed the second round. TCRdb re-called the multiplex PCR reads through MiXCR, storing one row per CDR3 protein. The sample lists fewer than 400,000 distinct CDR3 sequences, around 17% occurring once. The specimen sequenced was peripheral blood. The receptors were gathered from a woman between 18 and 30 years old with Graves' ophthalmopathy.

The chain combines TRBV6-1 with TRBJ2-7, with 12 nucleotides matching TRBD2. CDR1 MNHNS and CDR2 SASEGT come from the germline V gene. The CDR3 is made up of 17 amino acids. J was trimmed by 5 bases and V by 5 bases; bases with no gene match: 13. The CDR3 loop reads CASSPGHLTSGRHEQYF. In nucleotides, the CDR3 is TGTGCCAGCAGTCCGGGACATTTGACTAGCGGGAGACACGAGCAGTACTTC.

In this sample, this clonotype turned up many times. CDR3 region: CATSDLRGTDTQYF. CDR3 DNA sequence: TGTGCCACCAGTGATTTGCGGGGCACAGATACGCAGTATTTT. The chain is built from TRBV24-1 and TRBJ2-3, with no clear D. Germline V gene sequence: CDR1 KGHDR, CDR2 SFDVKD. Trimming shortened V by 0 bases and J by 1 base, and 4 bases separated the two germline ends. This CDR3 contains 14 residues.

This clonotype was counted many times. This chain uses TRBV30 with TRBJ2-7, with 8 bases aligning to TRBD1. The CDR3 consists of 11 residues. The germline V gene encodes CDR1 GTSNPN and CDR2 SVGIG (reference sequence). V shed 8 bases, J shed 6 bases, and the junction held 6 bases outside the gene matches. CDR3 protein: CAQSQGAEQYF. The DNA of the CDR3 is TGTGCCCAATCCCAGGGGGCCGAGCAGTACTTC.

The chain links TRBV28 to TRBJ1-5; a possible D gene is TRBD1 (5 bases). The germline V and J ends were trimmed by 2 bases and 4 bases, with 9 bases remaining between them. Germline V gene lookup returns CDR1 MDHEN and CDR2 SYDVKM. The CDR3 extends over 14 amino acids. CDR3 sequence: CASSLETENQPQHF. In DNA form, the CDR3 reads TGTGCCAGCAGTTTAGAGACAGAAAATCAGCCCCAGCATTTT.

This clonotype was seen many times. The V call is TRBV30, the J call TRBJ2-5, with 9 bases matching TRBD2. Trimming cost V 0 bases and J 5 bases; bases outside gene matches: 7. CDR1 and CDR2 from the germline V gene are GTSNPN and SVGIG (reference sequence). The CDR3 covers 15 residues. The CDR3 coding sequence is TGTGCCTGGAGTGTAGCGGGGGGAGGTCGGGAGACCCAGTACTTC. Residues: CAWSVAGGGRETQYF.

This clonotype was detected many times. The chain couples TRBV29-1 to TRBJ2-5; D ambiguous. This CDR3 is 12 amino acids long. Germline CDR1 reads SQVTM; CDR2 reads ANQGSEA. V lost 8 bases to trimming and J lost 1 base, with 11 bases between them. The CDR3 bases are TGCAGCACCGGACCGACCCAAGAGACCCAGTACTTC. It encodes CSTGPTQETQYF. Filled out from reference TRBV29-1 and TRBJ2-5, the complete variable domain reads SAVISQKPSRDICQRGTSLTIQCQVDSQVTMMFWYRQQPGQSLTLIATANQGSEATYESGFVIDKFPISRPNLTFSTLTVSNMSPEDSSIYLCSTGPTQETQYFGPGTRLLVL.

This clonotype has ten or more counts. This may arise from a read error, as a much more abundant clone is one base away. Because it lacks the conserved phenylalanine or tryptophan at the end, this CDR3 is likely a read error. The V and J genes are TRBV27 and TRBJ2-5, with 8 bases fitting TRBD2. The CDR3 runs to 14 residues. J lost 5 bases, V lost 3 bases, and 5 bases had no gene match. Looked up from germline, CDR1 is MNHEY and CDR2 is SMNVEV (reference sequence). For the CDR3, the DNA is TGTGCCAGCAGTTTTTCCGGGAGGGAGGAGACCCAGTACTCC. Its protein product is CASSFSGREETQYS.

This clonotype was picked up many times. The V call is TRBV12-3 or TRBV12-4, the J call TRBJ2-2, with 8 nucleotides matching TRBD2. The CDR3 totals 17 residues. The V and J ends lost 6 bases and 0 bases, in that order; junction bases with no gene match: 9. In nucleotides, the CDR3 is TGTGCCAGCAGGGCCGGGACTAGTCATACGAACACCGGGGAGCTGTTTTTT. It is translated as CASRAGTSHTNTGELFF.

This clonotype was observed at least ten times. The V gene is TRBV6-1, the J gene TRBJ1-5, with D unclear. The CDR3 spans 14 residues. Germline V gene sequence: CDR1 MNHNS, CDR2 SASEGT. V was pared by 2 bases and J by 5 bases, with 10 bases between. Written as DNA, the CDR3 is TGTGCCAGCAGTGAACGGGGTGGCTATCAGCCCCAGCATTTT. It encodes CASSERGGYQPQHF.

This clonotype occurred many times. A much larger clone lies a single base off, so this may be a read error. The CDR3 bases are TGCGCCAGCCTGAAGGGCGGATTGAACACTGAAGCTTTCTTT. Translated: CASLKGGLNTEAFF. V is TRBV5-1 and J is TRBJ1-1; no clear D gene. Germline CDR1 reads SGHRS; CDR2 reads YFSETQ. V was trimmed by 7 bases and J by 0 bases, leaving 13 bases between them. The CDR3 is made up of 14 amino acids.

The V call is TRBV20-1, the J call TRBJ1-5; possible D gene TRBD1, 6 bases. The CDR3 length is 15 residues. V was cut by 4 bases and J by 2 bases, with 15 bases left in between. The germline gives CDR1 DFQATT, CDR2 SNEGSKA (reference sequence). The CDR3 DNA follows: TGCAGTGCTACAACCACAGGGATCGGCAATCAGCCCCAGCATTTT. This gives the protein CSATTTGIGNQPQHF.

The sample holds a few counts of this clonotype. V and J are TRBV6-1 and TRBJ2-7; 7 nucleotides align to TRBD1. Germline CDR1 MNHNS, CDR2 SASEGT. J gave up 3 bases and V 6 bases, and 8 bases lay outside the gene matches. This CDR3 region has 14 residues. The CDR3 DNA sequence: TGTGCCAGCAGGACAGGGCAGGGGTACTACGAGCAGTACTTC. Its protein product is CASRTGQGYYEQYF.

The chain links TRBV18 to TRBJ2-2, with D hard to call. In germline, CDR1 is KGHSH, CDR2 LQKENI. The V end lost 3 bases, the J end lost 1 base, and 12 bases lay between the germline ends. CDR3 length equals 16 residues. Here the CDR3 reads CASSPLGVLNTGELFF. CDR3 nucleotide sequence: TGTGCCAGCTCACCCTTAGGAGTACTGAACACCGGGGAGCTGTTTTTT.

This clonotype was counted many times. The CDR3 reads CASSSTSVATNEKLFF. The CDR3, as DNA: TGTGCCAGCAGTTCTACATCGGTGGCAACTAATGAAAAACTGTTTTTT. The rearrangement uses TRBV6-2 or TRBV6-3 and TRBJ1-4; D unclear. CDR3 length equals 16 residues. The germline V and J ends were trimmed by 4 bases and 0 bases, with 12 bases remaining between them. Germline CDR1 MNHEY, CDR2 SVGEGT.

This clonotype was observed at least ten times. The chain is built from TRBV6-1 and TRBJ2-7; 8 bases line up with TRBD2. The junction had 2 bases not matched to a gene; V was cut back by 3 bases and J by 4 bases. The CDR3 contains 13 residues. Germline V gene data show CDR1 as MNHNS and CDR2 as SASEGT. CDR3 in DNA: TGTGCCAGCAGTGAGAGACTAGCGTACGAGCAGTACTTC. This codes for CASSERLAYEQYF.

This clonotype was picked up many times. The chain carries TRBV5-6 and TRBJ2-2, with 11 bases identical to TRBD1. The junction had 5 bases not matched to a gene; V was cut back by 3 bases and J by 7 bases. Germline loops: CDR1 SGHDT, CDR2 YYEEEE. The CDR3 length is 15 residues. The CDR3 DNA reads TGTGCCAGCAGCTCGGACAGGGGGCAGAACGGGGAGCTGTTTTTT. It encodes CASSSDRGQNGELFF.

The chain links TRBV27 to TRBJ1-1; TRBD1 is a possible D gene (6 bases). The CDR3 consists of 14 residues. Trimming left V 1 base short and J 4 bases short, with 10 bases between. CDR1 MNHEY and CDR2 SMNVEV come from the germline V gene (reference sequence). This chain's CDR3 is CASSLFGQLTEAFF. DNA of the CDR3: TGTGCCAGCAGTTTATTCGGACAGCTCACTGAAGCTTTCTTT.

CDR3 amino acids: CASSQDSREGAYEQYF. CDR3 coding DNA: TGCGCCAGCAGCCAAGATAGTCGGGAGGGCGCCTACGAGCAGTACTTC. The gene calls are TRBV4-1 and TRBJ2-7, with 8 bases fitting TRBD2. Germline CDR1 reads MGHRA; CDR2 reads YSYEKL. The V segment lost 0 bases and the J segment 2 bases; nucleotides outside the gene matches: 6. There are 16 residues in the CDR3.

The V and J genes are TRBV6-2 or TRBV6-3 and TRBJ2-7; unclear D gene. This CDR3 region has 14 residues. Looked up from germline, CDR1 is MNHEY and CDR2 is SVGEGT. V lost 2 bases to trimming and J lost 2 bases, with 10 bases between them. DNA of the CDR3: TGTGCCAGCAGTTACCAGCACCTTCCCTACGAGCAGTACTTC. This encodes CASSYQHLPYEQYF.

V gene TRBV12-3 or TRBV12-4 combines with J gene TRBJ1-2; 7 bases map to TRBD1. V lost 6 bases, J lost 3 bases, and 4 bases stayed unmatched. The length of the CDR3 is 13 residues. The CDR3 loop is CASRSTGDYGYTF. CDR3 nucleotide sequence: TGTGCCAGCAGGTCTACAGGGGACTATGGCTACACCTTC.

This clonotype has ten or more counts. This chain uses TRBV7-9 with TRBJ2-1; D uncertain. V lost 4 bases to trimming and J lost 2 bases, with 3 bases between them. The germline V gene encodes CDR1 SEHNR and CDR2 FQNEAQ (reference sequence). The CDR3 length is 12 residues. The CDR3 reads CASSSTYNEQFF. In nucleotides, the CDR3 is TGTGCCAGCAGCTCGACCTACAATGAGCAGTTCTTC.